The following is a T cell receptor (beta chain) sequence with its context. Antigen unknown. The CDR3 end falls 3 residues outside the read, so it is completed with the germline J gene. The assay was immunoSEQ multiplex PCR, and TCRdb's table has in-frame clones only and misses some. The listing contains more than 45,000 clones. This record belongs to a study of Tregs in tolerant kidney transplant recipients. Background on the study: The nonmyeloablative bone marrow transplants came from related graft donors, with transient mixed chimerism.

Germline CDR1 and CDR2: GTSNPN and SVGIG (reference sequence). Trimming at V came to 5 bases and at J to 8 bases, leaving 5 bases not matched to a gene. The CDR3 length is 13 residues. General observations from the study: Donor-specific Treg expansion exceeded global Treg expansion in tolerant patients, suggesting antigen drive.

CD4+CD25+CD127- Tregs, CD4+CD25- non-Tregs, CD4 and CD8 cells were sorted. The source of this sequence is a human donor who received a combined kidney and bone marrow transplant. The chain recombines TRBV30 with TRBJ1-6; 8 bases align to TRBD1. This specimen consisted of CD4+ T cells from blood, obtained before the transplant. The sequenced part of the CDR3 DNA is TGTGCCTGGGAGGGACAGGCGGATTCACCC. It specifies CAWEGQADSP. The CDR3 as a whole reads CAWEGQADSPLHF.